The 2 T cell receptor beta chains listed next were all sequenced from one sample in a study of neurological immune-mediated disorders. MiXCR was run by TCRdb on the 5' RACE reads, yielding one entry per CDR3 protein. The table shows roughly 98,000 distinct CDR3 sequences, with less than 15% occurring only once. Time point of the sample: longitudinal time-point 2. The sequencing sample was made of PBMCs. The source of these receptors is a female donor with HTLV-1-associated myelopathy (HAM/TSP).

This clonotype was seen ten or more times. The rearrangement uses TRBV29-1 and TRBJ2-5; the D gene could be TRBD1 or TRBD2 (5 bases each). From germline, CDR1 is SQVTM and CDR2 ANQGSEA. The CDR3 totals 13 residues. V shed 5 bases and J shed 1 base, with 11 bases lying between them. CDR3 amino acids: CSVLRDLQETQYF. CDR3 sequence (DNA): TGCAGCGTTCTCAGGGACCTCCAAGAGACCCAGTACTTC.

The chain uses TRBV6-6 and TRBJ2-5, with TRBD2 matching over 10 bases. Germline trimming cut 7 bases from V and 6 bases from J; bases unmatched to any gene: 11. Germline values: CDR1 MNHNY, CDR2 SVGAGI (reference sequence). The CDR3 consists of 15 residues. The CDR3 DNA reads TGTGCCAGCATAGGGCTAGCGGGGGTCGGGAAGACCCAGTACTTC. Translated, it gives CASIGLAGVGKTQYF.